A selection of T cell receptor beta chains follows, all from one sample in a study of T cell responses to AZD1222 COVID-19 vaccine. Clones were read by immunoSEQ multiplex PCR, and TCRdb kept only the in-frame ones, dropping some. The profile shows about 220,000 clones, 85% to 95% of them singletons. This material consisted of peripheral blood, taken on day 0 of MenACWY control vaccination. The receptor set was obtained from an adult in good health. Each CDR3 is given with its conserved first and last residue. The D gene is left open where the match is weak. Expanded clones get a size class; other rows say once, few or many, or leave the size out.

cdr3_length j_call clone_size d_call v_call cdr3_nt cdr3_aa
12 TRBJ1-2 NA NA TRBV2 TGTGCCAGCAGCAGGGGCGGGTATGGCTACACCTTC CASSRGGYGYTF
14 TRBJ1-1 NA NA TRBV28 TGTGCCAGCCAAGGCGGGTACAAGAACACTGAAGCTTTCTTT CASQGGYKNTEAFF
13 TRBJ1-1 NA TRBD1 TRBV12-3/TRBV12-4 TGTGCCAGCAGGCAATCTCCGGGACAGGAAGCTTTCTTT CASRQSPGQEAFF
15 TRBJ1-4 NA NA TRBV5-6 TGTGCCAGCAGCTTGGCCTATGGGCCTAATGAAAAACTGTTTTTT CASSLAYGPNEKLFF
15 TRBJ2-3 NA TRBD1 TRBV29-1 TGCAGCGTTGAAGGTGGACAGGGGGCTACAGATACGCAGTATTTT CSVEGGQGATDTQYF
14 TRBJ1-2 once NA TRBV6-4 TGTGCCAGCAGGCCGGGCTCAGCTAACTATGGCTACACCTTC CASRPGSANYGYTF
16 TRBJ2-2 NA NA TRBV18 TGTGCCAGCTCACCAGTAAGATCAACGAACACCGGGGAGCTGTTTTTT CASSPVRSTNTGELFF
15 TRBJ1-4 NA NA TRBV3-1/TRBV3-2 TGTGCCAGCAGCCAAGGGGGACACCTTAATGAAAAACTGTTTTTT CASSQGGHLNEKLFF
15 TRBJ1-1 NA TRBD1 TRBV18 TGTGCCAGCTCACCACCCGGGACAGTGAACACTGAAGCTTTCTTT CASSPPGTVNTEAFF
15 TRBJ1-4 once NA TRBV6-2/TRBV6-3 TGTGCCAGCAGTTACGGTTCGGCCTATAATGAAAAACTGTTTTTT CASSYGSAYNEKLFF
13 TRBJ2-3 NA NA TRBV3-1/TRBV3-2 TGTGCCAGCAGCCAAAAGGGAGGCTATACGCAGTATTTT CASSQKGGYTQYF
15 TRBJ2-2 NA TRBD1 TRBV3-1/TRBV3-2 TGTGCCAGCAGCCCGTGGACAGGGTCGACCGGGGAGCTGTTTTTT CASSPWTGSTGELFF
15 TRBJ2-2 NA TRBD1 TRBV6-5 TGTGCCAGCAGTCCCGACAGGGCAGGGGCCGGGGAGCTGTTTTTT CASSPDRAGAGELFF
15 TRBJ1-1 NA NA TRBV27 TGTGCCAGCCGATCGATGACAGGAGGGAACACTGAAGCTTTCTTT CASRSMTGGNTEAFF
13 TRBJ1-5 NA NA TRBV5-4 TGTGCCAGCAGCTCGGACTGGGGAGGGCCCCAGCATTTT CASSSDWGGPQHF
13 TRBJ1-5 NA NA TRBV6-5 TGTGCCAGCAAGGGGGTAAACAATCAGCCCCAGCATTTT CASKGVNNQPQHF
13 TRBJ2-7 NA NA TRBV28 TGTGCCAGCAGTTTAATGAGCAGGTACGAGCAGTACTTC CASSLMSRYEQYF
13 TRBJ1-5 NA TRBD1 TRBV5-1 TGCGCCAGCAGCCCTGCTCCGGACAGGTTCCAGCATTTT CASSPAPDRFQHF
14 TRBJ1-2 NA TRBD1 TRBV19 TGTGCCAGTAGTCCAGGACAGGGGGCTACGGGCTACACCTTC CASSPGQGATGYTF
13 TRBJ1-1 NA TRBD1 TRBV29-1 TGCAGCGTTGTAAGACAGGGTATGGCTGAAGCTTTCTTT CSVVRQGMAEAFF
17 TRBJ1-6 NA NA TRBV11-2 TGTGCCAGCAGCGCCCCAAGGGGGAGCTCCTATAATTCACCCCTCCACTTT CASSAPRGSSYNSPLHF
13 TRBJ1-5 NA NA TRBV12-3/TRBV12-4 TGTGCCAGCAGTCTCACAGAAAATCAGCCCCAGCATTTT CASSLTENQPQHF